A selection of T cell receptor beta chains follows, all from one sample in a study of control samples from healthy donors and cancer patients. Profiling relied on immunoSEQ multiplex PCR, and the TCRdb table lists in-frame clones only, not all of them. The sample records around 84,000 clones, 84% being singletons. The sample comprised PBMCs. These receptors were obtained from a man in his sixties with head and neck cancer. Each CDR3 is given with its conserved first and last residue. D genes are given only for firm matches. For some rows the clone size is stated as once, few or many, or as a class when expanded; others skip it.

TGTGCCAGCAGCGGTTTCCCTGGGGCCAACGTCCTGACTTTC,CASSGFPGANVLTF,NA,TRBV9,TRBJ2-6,NA
TGCGCCAGCGCTACTAGCGGGAGCTGGACCGGGGAGCTGTTTTTT,CASATSGSWTGELFF,TRBD2,TRBV5-1,TRBJ2-2,NA
TGTGCCACTAAGCACCCCGTGGAGTTTGGCTACACCTTC,CATKHPVEFGYTF,NA,TRBV15,TRBJ1-2,NA
TGTGCCAGCAGGGACCTCGGACAGCGGAGGGACGAGCAGTACTTC,CASRDLGQRRDEQYF,NA,TRBV27,TRBJ2-7,once
TGTGCCGGTCAGTACGGGAGGACAGATACGCAGTATTTT,CAGQYGRTDTQYF,TRBD2,TRBV6-5,TRBJ2-3,NA
TGTGCCAGCAGTAAAACCTTCTCCTACAATGAGCAGTTCTTC,CASSKTFSYNEQFF,NA,TRBV28,TRBJ2-1,once
TGTGCCAGCAGCCGGAGGACTAGCGGCTACGAGCAGTACTTC,CASSRRTSGYEQYF,TRBD2,TRBV7-2,TRBJ2-7,NA
TGTGCCAACTCACGACAGGGGATGGCAGATACGCAGTATTTT,CANSRQGMADTQYF,TRBD1,TRBV6-5,TRBJ2-3,few
TGTGCCAGCAAGTTGGGCCTATCCAATGAGCAGTTCTTC,CASKLGLSNEQFF,NA,TRBV7-9,TRBJ2-1,NA
TGTGCCAGCAGCTCCAGGGGAGGCGAGCAGTACTTC,CASSSRGGEQYF,NA,TRBV11-3,TRBJ2-7,NA
TGTGCCAGCAGCCTCCCCAGTAGCTACGAGCAGTACTTC,CASSLPSSYEQYF,NA,TRBV7-9,TRBJ2-7,NA